A selection of T cell receptor beta chains follows, all from one sample in a study of T cell repertoires in cytomegalovirus infection. TCRdb reprocessed the reads via MiXCR and lists one record per CDR3 protein. The sample consists of about 740,000 distinct CDR3 sequences, approximately 34% of them appearing once. The sequenced sample consisted of PBMCs. These receptors all stem from a human donor in good health (CMV status not recorded). Some clones in this sample may be carry-over from other donors' samples. CDR3s include the opening cysteine and the closing phenylalanine or tryptophan. Each record gives: J gene, D gene, V gene, CDR3 protein. D genes are given only for firm matches.

>TRBJ2-1|TRBD2|TRBV7-8
CASSLGRGGYYNEQFF
>TRBJ1-1|-|TRBV6-6
CASKALGSLVNANTEAFF
>TRBJ2-3|-|TRBV24-1
CATSRRDRSTDTKYF
>TRBJ1-1|-|TRBV6-8
CASTEFPRVDSNTEAFF
>TRBJ2-7|-|TRBV2
CASSEVGEQYF
>TRBJ1-5|-|TRBV19
CASSMLVTGNQPQHF
>TRBJ2-2|TRBD2|TRBV12-3/TRBV12-4
CASSLSGPSGRPLAGELFF
>TRBJ2-7|-|TRBV6-1
CASRSGVGYEQYF
>TRBJ1-4|-|TRBV4-1
CASSQVLEGKLFF
>TRBJ2-2|TRBD2|TRBV7-8
CASSPTSGRGGELFF
>TRBJ1-1|-|TRBV28
CASSSPQNTEAFF
>TRBJ2-7|-|TRBV4-1
CASSARDNSYEQYF
>TRBJ2-7|-|TRBV7-8
CASSLFRGNEQYF
>TRBJ1-1|-|TRBV7-9
CASSLAPGEAFF
>TRBJ2-7|TRBD1|TRBV2
CASRAPGQPSYEQYF
>TRBJ2-7|-|TRBV14
CASSLVATSYEQYF
>TRBJ1-2|-|TRBV7-2
CASSGRQVGGYTF
>TRBJ2-7|TRBD2|TRBV10-3
CAISEGGTSSYEQYF
>TRBJ2-5|-|TRBV7-8
CASSPSGLGTQETQYF
>TRBJ1-2|TRBD1|TRBV28
CASSLPGTEKLGGYTF
>TRBJ2-7|-|TRBV6-2/TRBV6-3
CASSSGTLLYEQYF
>TRBJ1-5|-|TRBV2
CASKGRNQPQHF
>TRBJ1-1|-|TRBV6-1
CASSELRENTEAFF
>TRBJ2-4|-|TRBV20-1
CSAKQGFGNIQYF
>TRBJ2-5|TRBD2|TRBV7-2
CASSLARGGTETQYF
>TRBJ2-2|TRBD2|TRBV7-2
CASSTLAGGANTGELFF
>TRBJ1-6|-|TRBV27
CASSILTGTNSPLHF
>TRBJ2-7|TRBD1|TRBV7-8
CASSNTRDRVSSEQYF